The 14 T cell receptor beta chains below come from one sample, sequenced in a study of vaccination effects on CD4 cells after COVID-19. Their cognate antigens are unknown. Sequenced by immunoSEQ multiplex PCR; TCRdb stores in-frame clones only, minus some. The sample contains roughly 70,000 clones, 60% to 75% of which appear only once. Before sequencing took place, the ViraFEST assay used viral peptide pools to expand antigen-specific CD4+ T cells. Isolating CD4+ T cells followed about 10 days of culture. By PCR, the person was confirmed to have had SARS-CoV-2 infection between March and December 2020. The sample here was CD4+ T cells from PBMCs cultured with HIV peptides, taken before COVID-19 vaccination. Documented subset: HIV-1 Nef peptide pool negative control/reference culture. Receptor source: a human donor who had a prior SARS-CoV-2 infection.

By share, this clone ranks as medium-sized. This chain joins TRBV11-3 and TRBJ2-1, with 12 bases identical to TRBD1. With V trimmed by 3 bases and J by 9 bases, 12 bases remained unmatched. The CDR3 extends over 17 amino acids. Germline V gene sequence: CDR1 SGHNT, CDR2 YENEEA. The CDR3 sequence: CASSFSGQRDRGLEQFF. In DNA, the CDR3 is TGTGCCAGCAGCTTTAGCGGGCAACGGGACAGGGGGCTTGAGCAGTTCTTC.

The chain has TRBV5-1 and TRBJ1-2, with no clear D. The germline V gene has CDR1 SGHRS and CDR2 YFSETQ. Trimming left V 0 bases short and J 0 bases short, with 12 bases between. This CDR3 comprises 16 residues. Here the CDR3 reads CASSLGAPSANYGYTF. The CDR3 bases are TGCGCCAGCAGCTTGGGCGCACCTTCAGCTAACTATGGCTACACCTTC.

The sample holds a few counts of this clone. The J gene is TRBJ2-5, the V gene TRBV7-9; no clear D. The CDR3 is 13 residues long. Trimming shortened V by 7 bases and J by 4 bases, and 13 bases separated the two germline ends. CDR1 and CDR2 (germline): SEHNR, FQNEAQ (reference sequence). CDR3 amino acids: CASTPTAAETQYF. The CDR3, as DNA: TGTGCCAGCACCCCTACGGCAGCAGAGACCCAGTACTTC. The variable domain in full, with the rest retrieved from reference TRBV7-9 and TRBJ2-5, is DTGVSQNPRHKITKRGQNVTFRCDPISEHNRLYWYRQTLGQGPEFLTYFQNEAQLEKSRLLSDRFSAERPKGSFSTLEIQRTEQGDSAMYLCASTPTAAETQYFGPGTRLLVL.

This clone is a singleton in its sample. The chain combines TRBV5-6 with TRBJ1-5, with D maybe TRBD1 (6 bases). The CDR3 sequence is 14 residues long. The germline gives CDR1 SGHDT, CDR2 YYEEEE. Trimming cost V 3 bases and J 6 bases, with 13 bases left between them. CDR3 nucleotides: TGTGCCAGCAGCTCCTACAGGGTTTTTCAGCCCCAGCATTTT. Encoded protein: CASSSYRVFQPQHF. The variable domain in full, completed from reference TRBV5-6 and TRBJ1-5, reads DAGVTQSPTHLIKTRGQQVTLRCSPKSGHDTVSWYQQALGQGPQFIFQYYEEEERQRGNFPDRFSGHQFPNYSSELNVNALLLGDSALYLCASSSYRVFQPQHFGDGTRLSIL.

The chain recombines TRBV5-8 with TRBJ2-3; 11 bases align to TRBD2. CDR1 is SGHTS and CDR2 is YDEGEE in the germline V gene. V lost 2 bases and J lost 2; bases outside the gene matches: 4. This CDR3 is 16 amino acids long. CDR3 amino acids: CASSFWTSGYTDTQYF. CDR3 in DNA: TGTGCCAGCAGCTTCTGGACTAGCGGGTACACAGATACGCAGTATTTT.

V gene TRBV7-2 combines with J gene TRBJ2-2, with 9 bases identical to TRBD1. Trimming cost V 5 bases and J 6 bases; bases outside gene matches: 4. The CDR3 loop spans 14 amino acids. Per germline, CDR1 SGHTA and CDR2 FQGNSA. CDR3 nucleotides: TGTGCCAGCAGCGGGACAGGGCGGGCCGGGGAGCTGTTTTTT. It translates to CASSGTGRAGELFF.

The CDR3 DNA is TGTGCCAGCAGTGGGCAGGGGGGATACAATGAGCAGTTCTTC. As protein: CASSGQGGYNEQFF. The V and J genes are TRBV2 and TRBJ2-1, with D perhaps matching TRBD1 (7 bases). V was shortened by 4 bases and J by 4 bases, with 11 bases between the two germline ends. Looked up from germline, CDR1 is SNHLY and CDR2 is FYNNEI. The length of the CDR3 is 14 residues.

CDR3 region: CASSILAGGLDSRETQYF. CDR3 DNA: TGTGCCAGTAGTATTCTGGCGGGGGGCCTGGATTCTCGAGAGACCCAGTACTTC. The rearrangement uses TRBV19 and TRBJ2-5; the match to TRBD2 covers 8 bases. Looked up from germline, CDR1 is LNHDA and CDR2 is SQIVND (reference sequence). The CDR3 contains 18 residues. Losses at the gene ends were 3 bases for V and 4 bases for J; bases not matched to a gene: 16.

V is TRBV7-3 and J is TRBJ2-3; D might be TRBD2 (5 bases). V gave up 5 bases and J gave up 0 bases, with 9 bases separating them. The CDR3 spans 14 residues. Germline V gives CDR1 SGHTA, CDR2 FQGTGA. The CDR3: CASSPGSSTDTQYF. The CDR3, as DNA: TGTGCCAGCAGCCCGGGGTCTAGCACAGATACGCAGTATTTT.

This clone was recorded a few times. The chain recombines TRBV12-5 with TRBJ1-2, with 8 bases matching TRBD1. The junction had 5 bases not matched to a gene; V was cut back by 2 bases and J by 6 bases. This CDR3 spans 14 amino acids. From germline, CDR1 is LGHNT and CDR2 FRNRAP. CDR3 nucleotides: TGTGCTAGTGGTTTGAGGACAGGGCCTCATGGCTACACCTTC. It is translated as CASGLRTGPHGYTF.

V gene TRBV7-2 combines with J gene TRBJ2-2, with D perhaps TRBD2 (6 bases). The CDR3 extends over 17 amino acids. V was clipped by 0 bases and J by 3 bases, with 14 bases between them. CDR1 is SGHTA and CDR2 is FQGNSA in the germline V gene. The CDR3 coding sequence is TGTGCCAGCAGCTTAGCGCGGCGGGATTGGGACACCGGGGAGCTGTTTTTT. It yields the protein CASSLARRDWDTGELFF.

V usage is TRBV15 and J usage is TRBJ2-5; D gene unclear. Trimming cost V 0 bases and J 5 bases, with 7 bases left between them. The germline CDR1 and CDR2 sequences are LNHNV and YYDKDF (reference sequence). The CDR3 runs to 13 residues. As DNA, the CDR3 is TGTGCCACCAGCAGAGATTTGCGGGAGACCCAGTACTTC. Translated: CATSRDLRETQYF.

The chain links TRBV4-1 to TRBJ2-4; 7 bases match TRBD2. This CDR3 comprises 18 residues. With V trimmed by 2 bases and J by 3 bases, 13 bases remained unmatched. CDR1 is MGHRA and CDR2 is YSYEKL in the germline V gene. CDR3 sequence: CASSQYQGGRSVKNIQYF. In DNA, the CDR3 is TGCGCCAGCAGCCAATACCAAGGCGGGAGATCAGTCAAAAACATTCAGTACTTC.

The chain is built from TRBV6-1 and TRBJ1-6; D remains ambiguous. V was clipped by 2 bases and J by 7 bases, with 9 bases between them. CDR3 length equals 14 residues. The germline gives CDR1 MNHNS, CDR2 SASEGT. CDR3 in amino acids: CASSERWANSPLHF. The CDR3 nucleotides are TGTGCCAGCAGTGAACGATGGGCCAATTCACCCCTCCACTTT.